This passage covers 7 T cell receptor beta chains from one sample sequenced in a study of cytomegalovirus exposure and HLA in healthy donors. Primers for the PCR totalled 60 Vbeta and 13 Jbeta. Method: immunoSEQ multiplex PCR; TCRdb's copy keeps in-frame clones and lacks some. Of about 140,000 clones in the sample, around two thirds were seen once. Sequencing was performed on PBMCs. These receptors were obtained from a male donor in good health and CMV-seronegative.

On this clone: One end of the junction does not line up with germline, which may come from a read error. This chain connects TRBV7-7 to TRBJ1-1, with 9 bases lining up with TRBD1. There are 19 residues in the CDR3. The V gene's germline CDR1 is SSHAT and CDR2 FNYEAQ (reference sequence). Here the CDR3 DNA reads TGTGCTAGCAGCTTCCGGGACAGGGTCCCTCTAGCCCTGAACACTGAAGCTTTCTTT. This translates into CASSFRDRVPLALNTEAFF.

This chain uses TRBV7-9 with TRBJ2-3; D is possibly TRBD2 (6 bases). The germline V and J ends were trimmed by 1 base and 6 bases, with 20 bases remaining between them. The length of the CDR3 is 17 residues. The germline V gene encodes CDR1 SEHNR and CDR2 FQNEAQ (reference sequence). CDR3 sequence: CASSLGLTGLIADTQYF. CDR3 DNA: TGTGCCAGCAGCTTAGGTCTTACGGGACTCATCGCGGATACGCAGTATTTT. The complete variable domain, with remaining parts taken from reference TRBV7-9 and TRBJ2-3, reads DTGVSQNPRHKITKRGQNVTFRCDPISEHNRLYWYRQTLGQGPEFLTYFQNEAQLEKSRLLSDRFSAERPKGSFSTLEIQRTEQGDSAMYLCASSLGLTGLIADTQYFGPGTRLTVL.

The V gene is TRBV6-4, the J gene TRBJ1-5; D not resolved. The CDR3 length is 14 residues. The germline V gene encodes CDR1 MRHNA and CDR2 SNTAGT. V lost 6 bases and J 0 bases, leaving 9 bases between the germline ends. Here the CDR3 reads CASSMDYSNQPQHF. The CDR3 DNA follows: TGTGCCAGCAGCATGGACTATAGCAATCAGCCCCAGCATTTT.

In DNA, the CDR3 is TGTGCCAGCAGCCTCAAAGCCGGGACAGGGGTCTCTGGAAACACCATATATTTT. This encodes CASSLKAGTGVSGNTIYF. This chain connects TRBV9 to TRBJ1-3; 10 bases align to TRBD1. This CDR3 is 18 amino acids long. V dropped 4 bases and J dropped 0; count of bases not matched to a gene: 10. Germline CDR1 SGDLS, CDR2 YYNGEE. Filled out from reference TRBV9 and TRBJ1-3, the complete variable domain reads DSGVTQTPKHLITATGQRVTLRCSPRSGDLSVYWYQQSLDQGLQFLIQYYNGEERAKGNILERFSAQQFPDLHSELNLSSLELGDSALYFCASSLKAGTGVSGNTIYFGEGSWLTVV.

V gene TRBV28 combines with J gene TRBJ1-2; weak D call: TRBD1 (6 bases). V was clipped by 3 bases and J by 7 bases, with 15 bases between them. This CDR3 has 14 residues. CDR1 is MDHEN and CDR2 is SYDVKM in the germline V gene. The CDR3 coding sequence is TGTGCCAGCAGTTTTAGCAGGGGCGCGGGTGGCTACACCTTC. It yields the protein CASSFSRGAGGYTF.

Turning to this clone: The same CDR3 arises from other DNA sequences in this sample as well. The chain joins TRBV18 to TRBJ2-7, with 9 bases matching TRBD1. The ends lost 3 bases at V and 6 bases at J; junction bases unmatched: 3. The CDR3 is made up of 13 amino acids. Germline V gene sequence: CDR1 KGHSH, CDR2 LQKENI. The CDR3 protein is CASSPGQGGEQYF. In DNA form, the CDR3 reads TGTGCCAGCTCACCGGGACAGGGTGGCGAGCAGTACTTC.

V usage is TRBV13 and J usage is TRBJ1-6, with 7 bases aligning to TRBD1. V dropped 0 bases and J dropped 14; count of bases not matched to a gene: 7. Germline-derived CDR1 and CDR2 are PRHDT and FYEKMQ (reference sequence). The CDR3 consists of 14 residues. CDR3 sequence reads: CASSLGQGKRSLHF. In DNA form, the CDR3 reads TGTGCCAGCAGCTTAGGACAGGGGAAGCGGTCCCTCCACTTT.